Each of the 16 T cell receptor beta chains below was sequenced from the same sample in a study of T cells in localized non-small cell lung cancer. Sequenced by immunoSEQ multiplex PCR; TCRdb stores in-frame clones only, minus some. This repertoire shows under 15,000 clones, approximately 81% found once; its top ten account for 22%. Sample: peripheral blood, taken before any cancer treatment. These receptors originate from a male donor older than 55 with stage I lung adenocarcinoma.

The genes are TRBV5-4 and TRBJ1-1; D is unresolved. The germline V gene encodes CDR1 SGHNT and CDR2 YYREEE (reference sequence). The CDR3 covers 15 residues. V was cut by 0 bases and J by 0 bases, with 9 bases left in between. The CDR3 reads CASSLGASMNTEAFF. CDR3 nucleotides: TGTGCCAGCAGCTTGGGCGCGTCCATGAACACTGAAGCTTTCTTT.

The table lists this clone with a count of one. The genes are TRBV11-2 and TRBJ2-1, with D possibly being TRBD2 (5 bases). CDR1 is SGHAT, CDR2 FQNNGV, per germline. Trimming left V 0 bases short and J 5 bases short, with 11 bases between. This CDR3 contains 15 residues. The CDR3 coding sequence is TGTGCCAGCAGCTTAGATTGGGGAGAGGACAATGAGCAGTTCTTC. Translated, it gives CASSLDWGEDNEQFF.

The J gene is TRBJ2-7, the V gene TRBV5-1; 10 nucleotides agree with TRBD1. Germline V gene sequence: CDR1 SGHRS, CDR2 YFSETQ. This CDR3 comprises 14 residues. The junction had 7 bases not matched to a gene; V was cut back by 4 bases and J by 6 bases. The CDR3 coding sequence is TGCGCCAGCAGCAACCGGGACAGGGGTGGCGAGCAGTACTTC. Translated, it gives CASSNRDRGGEQYF.

The chain has TRBV28 and TRBJ1-1; D not certain. CDR1 MDHEN and CDR2 SYDVKM come from the germline V gene. The V end lost 3 bases, the J end lost 4 bases, and 15 bases lay between the germline ends. The CDR3 has 15 residues. CDR3 in amino acids: CASSFPGYVGTEAFF. For the CDR3, the DNA is TGTGCCAGCAGTTTCCCCGGGTACGTGGGCACTGAAGCTTTCTTT.

The V call is TRBV6-6, the J call TRBJ2-3; 8 positions agree with TRBD1. V lost 8 bases to trimming and J lost 4 bases; unmatched junction nucleotides: 11. Germline V gene data show CDR1 as MNHNY and CDR2 as SVGAGI (reference sequence). There are 15 residues in the CDR3. The CDR3 is CASRRTGSLSDTQYF. DNA of the CDR3: TGTGCCAGCCGTAGGACAGGGTCTCTCTCAGATACGCAGTATTTT.

V and J are TRBV4-3 and TRBJ2-3; the D gene is possibly TRBD2 (6 bases). V was cut by 1 base and J by 0 bases, with 11 bases left in between. The CDR3 extends over 16 amino acids. The germline V gene encodes CDR1 LGHNA and CDR2 YSLEER. This chain's CDR3 is CASSQGYRGSTDTQYF. The CDR3 DNA reads TGCGCCAGCAGCCAAGGTTACCGGGGGAGCACAGATACGCAGTATTTT.

J is TRBJ2-2 and V is TRBV4-3; D gene unclear. The V gene's germline CDR1 is LGHNA and CDR2 YSLEER. The CDR3 is 14 amino acids. Trimming removed 0 bases from V and 4 bases from J, with 6 bases in between. The chain's CDR3 is CASSQDRGTGELFF. The CDR3 nucleotides read TGCGCCAGCAGCCAAGATCGTGGCACCGGGGAGCTGTTTTTT.

The gene calls are TRBV2 and TRBJ2-7; no firm D call. The CDR3 contains 14 residues. CDR1 is SNHLY and CDR2 is FYNNEI in the germline V gene. V was clipped by 6 bases and J by 3 bases, with 15 bases between them. The CDR3 DNA follows: TGTGCCAGCAGGCCAGACCTCTACTACTACGAGCAGTACTTC. It encodes CASRPDLYYYEQYF. The full variable domain, completed using reference TRBV2 and TRBJ2-7, is EPEVTQTPSHQVTQMGQEVILRCVPISNHLYFYWYRQILGQKVEFLVSFYNNEISEKSEIFDDQFSVERPDGSNFTLKIRSTKLEDSAMYFCASRPDLYYYEQYFGPGTRLTVT.

This chain uses TRBV7-9 with TRBJ1-3, with D unclear. The V and J ends lost 2 bases and 2 bases respectively, with 16 bases between them. Germline CDR1 SEHNR, CDR2 FQNEAQ (reference sequence). This CDR3 is built from 17 residues. CDR3 in DNA: TGTGCCAGCAGCTTAAAGGCTGGCGACACCACTGGAAACACCATATATTTT. Translated: CASSLKAGDTTGNTIYF.

The rearrangement uses TRBV30 and TRBJ2-3; no reliable D call. Germline loops: CDR1 GTSNPN, CDR2 SVGIG (reference sequence). The CDR3 has 13 amino acids. V lost 4 bases, J lost 1 base, and 9 bases lay in between. The CDR3 is CAWMSMGTDTQYF. CDR3 sequence (DNA): TGTGCCTGGATGTCGATGGGCACAGATACGCAGTATTTT.

The genes are TRBV14 and TRBJ1-2; the D is unclear. V gave up 4 bases and J gave up 10 bases, with 19 bases separating them. The germline V gene encodes CDR1 SGHDN and CDR2 FVKESK. CDR3 length: 14 amino acids. Written as DNA, the CDR3 is TGTGCCAGCAGCCCAACGTCTGCCCAGCGTCACTACACCTTC. As protein: CASSPTSAQRHYTF.

This chain uses TRBV7-8 with TRBJ2-7, with TRBD1 as a possible D gene (5 bases). With 3 bases removed from V and 0 bases from J, the gap between germline ends came to 12 bases. The CDR3 is 15 amino acids. CDR1 and CDR2 from the germline V gene are SGHVS and FQNEAQ. In DNA, the CDR3 is TGTGCCAGCAGCTTTTTAGGGGATCCCTCCTACGAGCAGTACTTC. It is translated as CASSFLGDPSYEQYF.

CDR3 region: CASSLWDRLFF. For the CDR3, the DNA is TGTGCCAGCAGCTTGTGGGACAGACTGTTTTTT. The chain couples TRBV7-9 to TRBJ1-4; 7 bases map to TRBD1. CDR1 is SEHNR, CDR2 FQNEAQ, per germline (reference sequence). The CDR3 has 11 amino acids. With 3 bases clipped from V and 13 bases from J, the junction kept 2 bases outside the gene matches. The whole variable domain, filled in from reference TRBV7-9 and TRBJ1-4, reads DTGVSQNPRHKITKRGQNVTFRCDPISEHNRLYWYRQTLGQGPEFLTYFQNEAQLEKSRLLSDRFSAERPKGSFSTLEIQRTEQGDSAMYLCASSLWDRLFFGSGTQLSVL.

V is TRBV18 and J is TRBJ2-5; no clear D gene. The V end was cut by 3 bases, the J end by 4 bases, with 9 bases between. This CDR3 spans 13 amino acids. Germline CDR1 reads KGHSH; CDR2 reads LQKENI. CDR3: CASSPRGIETQYF. CDR3 nucleotide sequence: TGTGCCAGCTCACCCCGTGGCATAGAGACCCAGTACTTC.

J is TRBJ2-7 and V is TRBV28; TRBD2 agrees at 12 bases. The CDR3 runs to 15 residues. Germline CDR1 and CDR2: MDHEN and SYDVKM. Losses at the gene ends were 5 bases for V and 6 bases for J; bases not matched to a gene: 8. The CDR3 loop is CASSGASGGGAEQYF. CDR3 coding DNA: TGTGCCAGCAGTGGAGCTAGCGGGGGGGGTGCCGAGCAGTACTTC.

This chain joins TRBV6-5 and TRBJ2-7; perhaps TRBD2 as D (6 bases). Per the germline V gene, CDR1 is MNHEY and CDR2 is SVGAGI. Trimming cost V 0 bases and J 3 bases, with 12 bases left between them. The CDR3 consists of 15 residues. The CDR3 spells CASSYSIMGGYEQYF. The DNA of the CDR3 is TGTGCCAGCAGTTACTCGATAATGGGGGGCTACGAGCAGTACTTC.